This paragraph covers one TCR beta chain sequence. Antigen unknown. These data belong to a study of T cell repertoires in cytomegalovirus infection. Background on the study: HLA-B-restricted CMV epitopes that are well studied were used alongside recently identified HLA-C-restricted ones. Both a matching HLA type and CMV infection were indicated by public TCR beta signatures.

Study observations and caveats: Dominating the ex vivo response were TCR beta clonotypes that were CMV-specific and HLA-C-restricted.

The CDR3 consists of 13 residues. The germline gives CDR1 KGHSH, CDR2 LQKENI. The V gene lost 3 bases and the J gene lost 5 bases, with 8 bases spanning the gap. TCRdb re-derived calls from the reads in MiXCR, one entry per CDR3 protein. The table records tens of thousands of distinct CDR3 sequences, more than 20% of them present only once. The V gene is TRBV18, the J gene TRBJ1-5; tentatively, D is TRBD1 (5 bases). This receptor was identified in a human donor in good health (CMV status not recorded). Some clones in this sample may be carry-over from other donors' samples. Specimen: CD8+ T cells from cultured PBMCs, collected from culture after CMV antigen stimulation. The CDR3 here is CASSPGQDQPQHF. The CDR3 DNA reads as TGTGCCAGCTCACCTGGACAAGATCAGCCCCAGCATTTT.